Given below is one TCR beta chain in context. Its target is not known. The authors ran a second PCR of about 7 to 11 cycles using a sample-barcoded 5' primer and a J-beta primer mix. TCRdb ran MiXCR on the 5' RACE reads and lists one entry per CDR3 protein. Here the sample spans roughly 560,000 distinct CDR3 sequences, nearly 25% being singletons. The record originates from a study of blood T cells in healthy people across ages. Study-wide results and limits: It was not known whether donors were CMV positive (a possible confounder of expanded clonotype changes).

These data also formed part of another study, on T cells of mothers and their children. This second study notes: Every mother supplied over 8.5 million TCR beta CDR3 reads and every child some 3 million. Related pairs of mothers and children showed slightly higher, non-significant overlap versus unrelated pairs.

This clonotype originated in a boy under 18 in good health. Sequenced sample: blood.

The CDR3 region is CASGFGGGSHQETQYF. As DNA, the CDR3 is TGCGCCAGCGGATTCGGTGGCGGGAGCCACCAAGAGACCCAGTACTTC. V is TRBV5-1 and J is TRBJ2-5; 7 nucleotides line up with TRBD2. This CDR3 comprises 16 residues. Trimming at V came to 7 bases and at J to 0 bases, leaving 12 bases not matched to a gene. Germline values: CDR1 SGHRS, CDR2 YFSETQ. Looking up the rest from reference TRBV5-1 and TRBJ2-5 gives the full variable domain: KAGVTQTPRYLIKTRGQQVTLSCSPISGHRSVSWYQQTPGQGLQFLFEYFSETQRNKGNFPGRFSGRQFSNSRSEMNVSTLELGDSALYLCASGFGGGSHQETQYFGPGTRLLVL.